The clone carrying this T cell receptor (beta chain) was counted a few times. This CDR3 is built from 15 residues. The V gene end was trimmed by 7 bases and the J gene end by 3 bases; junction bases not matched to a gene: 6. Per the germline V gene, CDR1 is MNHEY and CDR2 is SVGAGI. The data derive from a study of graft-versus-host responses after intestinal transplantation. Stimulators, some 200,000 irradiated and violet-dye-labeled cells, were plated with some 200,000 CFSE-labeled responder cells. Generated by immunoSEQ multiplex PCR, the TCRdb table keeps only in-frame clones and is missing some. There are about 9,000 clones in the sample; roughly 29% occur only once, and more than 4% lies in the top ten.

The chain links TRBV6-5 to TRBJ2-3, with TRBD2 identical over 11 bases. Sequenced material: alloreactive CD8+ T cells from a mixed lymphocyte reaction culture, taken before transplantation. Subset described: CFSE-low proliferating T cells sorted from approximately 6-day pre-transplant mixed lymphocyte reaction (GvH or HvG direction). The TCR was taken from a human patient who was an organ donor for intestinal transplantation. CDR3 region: CASNPTSGSTDTQYF. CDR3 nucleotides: TGTGCCAGCAACCCAACTAGCGGGAGTACAGATACGCAGTATTTT.